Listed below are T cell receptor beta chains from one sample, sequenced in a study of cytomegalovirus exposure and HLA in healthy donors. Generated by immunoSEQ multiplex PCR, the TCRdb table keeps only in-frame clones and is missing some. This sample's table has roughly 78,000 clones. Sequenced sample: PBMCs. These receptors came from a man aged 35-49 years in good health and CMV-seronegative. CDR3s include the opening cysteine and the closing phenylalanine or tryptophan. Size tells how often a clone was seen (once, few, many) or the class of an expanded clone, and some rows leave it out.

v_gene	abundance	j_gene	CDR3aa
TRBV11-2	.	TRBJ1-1	CASSLLYRGSEAFF
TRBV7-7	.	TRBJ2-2	CASSAQAQNTGELFF
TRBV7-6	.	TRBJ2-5	CASSRDRGQLETQYF
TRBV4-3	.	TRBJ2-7	CASSQGLSSGDYEQYF
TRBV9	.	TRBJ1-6	CASSLEGNLGSPLHF
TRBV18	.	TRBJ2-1	CASTQDRLAGGYNEQFF
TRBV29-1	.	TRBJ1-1	CSVSTGGGTEAFF
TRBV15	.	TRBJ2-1	CATSKQTIQNYNEQFF
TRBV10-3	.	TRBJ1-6	CAISLGQGNSPLHF
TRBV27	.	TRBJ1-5	CASSLTGYQPQHF
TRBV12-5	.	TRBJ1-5	CASGLGAGVQPQHF
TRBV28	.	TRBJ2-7	CASSSGSGTFYEQYF
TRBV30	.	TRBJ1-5	CASQTQGDSNQPQHF
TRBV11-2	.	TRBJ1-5	CASSSTTGVQHF
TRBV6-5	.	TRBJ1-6	CASSVGGERNSPLHF
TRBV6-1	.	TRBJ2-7	CASKGLAGSSYEQYF
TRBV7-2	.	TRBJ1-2	CASSLGQADGYTF
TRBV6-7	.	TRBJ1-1	CASSYHPAGTGGKNTEAFF
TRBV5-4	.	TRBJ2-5	CASSSDRGRGEETQYF
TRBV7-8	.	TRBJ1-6	CASSLEGADFYNSPLHF
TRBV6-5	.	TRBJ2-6	CACSSGANVLTF
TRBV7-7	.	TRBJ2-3	CASSRSSGSTDTQYF
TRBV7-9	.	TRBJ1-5	CASSPSSGGEQPQHF
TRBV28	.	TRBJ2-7	CASTVPGTTGGEQYF
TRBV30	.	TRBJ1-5	CAWNQANSNQPQHF
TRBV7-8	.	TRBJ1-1	CASSLRGSGEAFF
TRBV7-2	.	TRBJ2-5	CASSLRAAWEQYF
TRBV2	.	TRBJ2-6	CASSVSSGANVLTF
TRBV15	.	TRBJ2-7	CATSRGDSTYEQYF
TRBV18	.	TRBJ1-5	CASSRGGGGQPQHF
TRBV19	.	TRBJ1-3	CASEEGQSGNTIYF
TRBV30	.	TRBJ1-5	CAWSSQGLSNQPQHF
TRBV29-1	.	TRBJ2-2	CSVVRGRTGELFF
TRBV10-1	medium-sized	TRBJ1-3	CASSAGGVSSGNTIYF
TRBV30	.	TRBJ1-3	CAWSAGASGNTIYF
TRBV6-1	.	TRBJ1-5	CASKGQGVRQPQHF
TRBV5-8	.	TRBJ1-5	CASSLGGKGNQPQHF
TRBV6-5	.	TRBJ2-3	CASSSDPGLKHTQYF
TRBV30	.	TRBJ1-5	CAWSGTGYQPQHF
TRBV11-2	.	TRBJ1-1	CASSFIGPEAFF
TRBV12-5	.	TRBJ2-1	CASGLVQGSYNEQFF
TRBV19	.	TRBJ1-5	CASSIARAGGSGNQPQHF
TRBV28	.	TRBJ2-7	CASSSTSGRGGRYHEQYF
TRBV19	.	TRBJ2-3	CASSTGLAGVGSDTQYF
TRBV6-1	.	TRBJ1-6	CASSEGTAYNSPLHF
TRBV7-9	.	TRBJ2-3	CASSQLAGASVNTDTQYF
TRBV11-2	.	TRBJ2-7	CASSLIGTGGFYEQYF
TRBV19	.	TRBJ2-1	CASSIWGTSPYNEQFF
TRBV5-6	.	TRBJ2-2	CASSLGTSGVTGELFF
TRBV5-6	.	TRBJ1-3	CASSFSSGNTIYF
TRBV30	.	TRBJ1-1	CAWSSIDRVYTEAFF